The clone carrying this T cell receptor (beta chain) showed up many times. From about 400 ng of RNA, a library with molecular barcoded alpha/delta and beta/gamma adaptors was made. TCRdb called the reads again in MiXCR, with one record for every CDR3 protein. The sample includes 20,000 to 25,000 distinct CDR3 sequences, roughly 13% of them seen just once. This entry is derived from a study of read filtering for tumor transcriptome and immune sequencing. Germline CDR1 reads SEHNR; CDR2 reads FQNEAQ (reference sequence). V lost 5 bases and J lost 6, with 9 bases in between. This CDR3 contains 12 residues.

The sequencing input was a population of CD138-negative cells sorted from bone marrow. This receptor was obtained from a donor over 35 with multiple myeloma. The chain uses TRBV7-9 and TRBJ2-3, with D unclear. CDR3 bases: TGTGCCAGCAGCCTACTACAGGATACGCAGTATTTT. Translation: CASSLLQDTQYF.